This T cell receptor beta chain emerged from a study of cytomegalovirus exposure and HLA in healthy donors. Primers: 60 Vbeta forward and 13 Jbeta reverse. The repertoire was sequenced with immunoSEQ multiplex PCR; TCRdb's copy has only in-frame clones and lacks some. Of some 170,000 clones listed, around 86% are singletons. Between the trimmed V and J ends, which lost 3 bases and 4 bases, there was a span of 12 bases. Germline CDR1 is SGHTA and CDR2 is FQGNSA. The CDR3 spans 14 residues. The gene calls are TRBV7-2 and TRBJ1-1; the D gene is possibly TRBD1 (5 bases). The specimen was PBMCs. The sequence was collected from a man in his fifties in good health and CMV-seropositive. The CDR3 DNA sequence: TGTGCCAGCAGCTTTCCAGGGTACGGCACTGAAGCTTTCTTT. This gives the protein CASSFPGYGTEAFF. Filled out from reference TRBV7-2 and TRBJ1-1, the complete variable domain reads GAGVSQSPSNKVTEKGKDVELRCDPISGHTALYWYRQSLGQGLEFLIYFQGNSAPDKSGLPSDRFSAERTGGSVSTLTIQRTQQEDSAVYLCASSFPGYGTEAFFGQGTRLTVV.